A single sample is the source of the 8 T cell receptor beta chains below, sequenced in a study of patients and donors after allogeneic stem cell transplantation. TCRdb analysed the RT-PCR reads with MiXCR anew, one entry per CDR3 protein. The data contain some 90,000 distinct CDR3 sequences, 48% of them seen just once; the ten biggest clones take up about 58%. Sample: blood, either unsorted or a sorted T cell fraction (not recorded which). The receptors were gathered from a human donor who was either an allogeneic HSCT recipient or a stem cell or donor lymphocyte infusion donor (not recorded which). It is not recorded whose cells these are; they may come from a transplant donor.

The genes are TRBV3-1 and TRBJ2-6, with TRBD2 as a possible D gene (5 bases). V was trimmed by 0 bases and J by 3 bases, leaving 12 bases between them. Per germline, CDR1 LGHDT and CDR2 YNNKEL (reference sequence). This CDR3 comprises 17 residues. Here the CDR3 reads CASSQDFQRVGANVLTF. CDR3 in DNA: TGTGCCAGCAGCCAAGATTTTCAGAGGGTTGGGGCCAACGTCCTGACTTTC.

V is TRBV4-3 and J is TRBJ2-7; perhaps TRBD2 as D (5 bases). CDR1 is LGHNA and CDR2 is YSLEER in the germline V gene. The CDR3 is 15 amino acids. V shed 0 bases and J shed 0 bases, with 9 bases lying between them. CDR3 region: CASSQDPGTSYEQYF. CDR3 DNA: TGCGCCAGCAGCCAAGATCCGGGAACCTCCTACGAGCAGTACTTC.

In regard to this clonotype: The conserved final phenylalanine or tryptophan is absent from the CDR3, which likely points to a read error. V usage is TRBV20-1 and J usage is TRBJ1-4; D is uncertain. Germline V gene sequence: CDR1 DFQATT, CDR2 SNEGSKA (reference sequence). CDR3 size: 15 residues. V was cut by 3 bases and J by 2 bases, with 13 bases left in between. As DNA, the CDR3 is TGCAGTGCTAGCGTCTCGGGCCGGACTAATGAAAAACTGTTTCTT. Residues: CSASVSGRTNEKLFL.

The V and J genes are TRBV10-3 and TRBJ1-2; 8 bases are shared with TRBD1. CDR3 length: 18 residues. The V gene end was trimmed by 4 bases and the J gene end by 4 bases; junction bases not matched to a gene: 17. CDR1 is ENHRY and CDR2 is SYGVKD in the germline V gene. CDR3 DNA sequence: TGTGCCATCAGTGTCCCTTTTTTGGCAGGGGGCCAATCCTATGGCTACACCTTC. Protein: CAISVPFLAGGQSYGYTF.

The J gene is TRBJ1-2, the V gene TRBV20-1, with TRBD1 matching 9 bases. V lost 5 bases, J lost 1 base, and 2 bases stayed unmatched. This CDR3 region has 13 residues. Germline CDR1 is DFQATT and CDR2 is SNEGSKA (reference sequence). CDR3 nucleotides: TGCAGTGCTGGGGACAGGGATAACTATGGCTACACCTTC. It codes for CSAGDRDNYGYTF.

V is TRBV25-1 and J is TRBJ1-4; TRBD1 aligns across 7 bases. Trimming took 6 bases from V and 5 from J; bases not matched to a gene: 6. Germline assignment: CDR1 MGHDK and CDR2 SYGVNS. This CDR3 region has 14 residues. The CDR3 loop is CASSAKQGNEKLFF. The CDR3 coding sequence is TGTGCCAGCAGCGCGAAACAGGGGAATGAAAAACTGTTTTTT.

The CDR3 region has the DNA TGTGCCAGCACCCAGCTGACCAGGGGGAACACTGAAGCTTTCTTT. It encodes CASTQLTRGNTEAFF. V is TRBV6-2 or TRBV6-3 and J is TRBJ1-1; a possible D gene is TRBD1 (6 bases). The CDR3 consists of 15 residues. Germline V gives CDR1 MNHEY, CDR2 SVGEGT. Trimming cost V 7 bases and J 1 base, with 16 bases left between them.

The chain couples TRBV20-1 to TRBJ1-2, with D unclear. This CDR3 has 16 amino acids. With 0 bases removed from V and 7 bases from J, the gap between germline ends came to 21 bases. CDR1 DFQATT and CDR2 SNEGSKA come from the germline V gene (reference sequence). CDR3 region: CSARDFDRTPRGGYTF. The DNA for the CDR3 is TGCAGTGCTAGAGACTTCGACCGGACCCCTCGAGGTGGCTACACCTTC.